Following are 20 T cell receptor beta chains from one sample sequenced in a study of cytomegalovirus exposure and HLA in healthy donors. Primers included in the PCR were 60 Vbeta and 13 Jbeta primers. Produced via immunoSEQ multiplex PCR; TCRdb's table is partial and in-frame only. The repertoire has about 170,000 clones, roughly 73% of them found once; the top ten carry about 2.9%. Sequenced sample: PBMCs. The receptors were sampled from a female donor in good health and CMV-seronegative.

This clone was detected a few times. The V and J genes are TRBV27 and TRBJ1-2, with TRBD1 matching over 8 bases. Trimming cost V 4 bases and J 2 bases; bases outside gene matches: 3. CDR1 and CDR2 from the germline V gene are MNHEY and SMNVEV (reference sequence). This CDR3 has 14 amino acids. For the CDR3, the DNA is TGTGCCAGCAGTTCGGGACAGGCAAACTATGGCTACACCTTC. Amino acids: CASSSGQANYGYTF.

The chain joins TRBV4-1 to TRBJ1-1, with D possibly being TRBD1 (5 bases). V was trimmed by 0 bases and J by 0 bases, leaving 8 bases between them. Germline CDR1 and CDR2: MGHRA and YSYEKL. This CDR3 is built from 15 residues. Here the CDR3 reads CASSQDRTLNTEAFF. The CDR3 DNA sequence: TGCGCCAGCAGCCAAGATAGGACATTGAACACTGAAGCTTTCTTT.

V usage is TRBV7-2 and J usage is TRBJ2-5; 8 positions match TRBD1. After removal of 5 bases from V and 6 bases from J, the junction contained 5 bases not matched to a gene. Per germline, CDR1 SGHTA and CDR2 FQGNSA. The CDR3 has 13 residues. The CDR3 sequence is CASSMDRDKTQYF. The CDR3 DNA reads TGTGCCAGCAGCATGGACAGGGACAAGACCCAGTACTTC.

The chain employs TRBV4-1 and TRBJ2-3; 13 bases are shared with TRBD2. The V segment lost 4 bases and the J segment 2 bases; nucleotides outside the gene matches: 6. Germline V gene lookup returns CDR1 MGHRA and CDR2 YSYEKL. The CDR3 totals 17 residues. For the CDR3, the DNA is TGCGCCAGCAGCCTCTCCGGGACTAGCGGGGACACAGATACGCAGTATTTT. Amino acid sequence: CASSLSGTSGDTDTQYF.

The rearrangement links TRBV18 to TRBJ2-2; D uncertain. The CDR3 sequence is 15 residues long. Trimming cost V 0 bases and J 7 bases, with 12 bases left between them. Germline CDR1 and CDR2: KGHSH and LQKENI. The CDR3 spells CASSPPSSESGELFF. DNA of the CDR3: TGTGCCAGCTCACCACCGAGCTCTGAGAGCGGGGAGCTGTTTTTT.

As DNA, the CDR3 is TGTGCCAGCAGCTTAATGGCTAGCGGGACCTACGAGCAGTACTTC. Its translation: CASSLMASGTYEQYF. V gene TRBV7-3 combines with J gene TRBJ2-7, with 9 bases aligning to TRBD2. V trimming: 1 base; J trimming: 2 bases; junction bases outside the gene matches: 3. This CDR3 is built from 15 residues. CDR1 is SGHTA, CDR2 FQGTGA, per germline. Full variable domain (rest looked up from reference TRBV7-3 and TRBJ2-7): GAGVSQTPSNKVTEKGKYVELRCDPISGHTALYWYRQSLGQGPEFLIYFQGTGAADDSGLPNDRFFAVRPEGSVSTLKIQRTERGDSAVYLCASSLMASGTYEQYFGPGTRLTVT.

V is TRBV4-3 and J is TRBJ1-2; 10 bases match TRBD1. Germline CDR1 LGHNA, CDR2 YSLEER. The J segment lost 7 bases and the V segment lost 3 bases, leaving 8 bases of the junction unmatched. The CDR3 runs to 15 residues. The CDR3 is CASSHPDRGISGYTF. The CDR3 region has the DNA TGCGCCAGCAGCCATCCGGACAGGGGGATCAGTGGCTACACCTTC.

The chain links TRBV6-5 to TRBJ1-1; D is unresolved. Deletions cut 6 bases from V and 3 bases from J, with 11 bases between. Germline loops: CDR1 MNHEY, CDR2 SVGAGI. This CDR3 comprises 13 residues. CDR3 DNA sequence: TGTGCCAGCAGCCTCCCCCCTTACACTGAAGCTTTCTTT. It encodes CASSLPPYTEAFF.

The J gene is TRBJ1-5, the V gene TRBV6-6; D gene uncertain. V lost 2 bases and J lost 1, with 12 bases in between. CDR1 is MNHNY and CDR2 is SVGAGI in the germline V gene (reference sequence). The CDR3 is made up of 16 amino acids. This CDR3 is CASSYRGQPSNQPQHF. CDR3 DNA sequence: TGTGCCAGCAGTTACAGAGGCCAACCGAGCAATCAGCCCCAGCATTTT.

This clone was counted only a few times. The rearrangement links TRBV6-5 to TRBJ1-5; 7 bases fit TRBD1. After removal of 5 bases from V and 6 bases from J, the junction contained 7 bases not matched to a gene. CDR1 and CDR2 from the germline V gene are MNHEY and SVGAGI. CDR3 length equals 14 residues. The CDR3, as DNA: TGTGCCAGCAGTCCAGGGGGAGGTGCTCAGCCCCAGCATTTT. This gives the protein CASSPGGGAQPQHF.

This clone is deemed medium-sized. The DNA for the CDR3 is TGCGCCAGCAGCCAAGAGGGGAGCTCTGGGGCCAACGTCCTGACTTTC. Its protein is CASSQEGSSGANVLTF. This chain uses TRBV4-3 with TRBJ2-6, with TRBD2 as a possible D gene (5 bases). Trimming took off 0 bases at V and 0 bases at J, with 6 bases between the two ends. Germline CDR1 and CDR2: LGHNA and YSLEER. This CDR3 region has 16 residues.

The chain employs TRBV30 and TRBJ2-3; no clear D gene. Looked up from germline, CDR1 is GTSNPN and CDR2 is SVGIG (reference sequence). The CDR3 totals 12 residues. V was clipped by 2 bases and J by 5 bases, with 8 bases between them. For the CDR3, the DNA is TGTGCCTGGAGTTTACAGCTAGATACGCAGTATTTT. This sequence encodes CAWSLQLDTQYF.

This chain uses TRBV28 with TRBJ2-1; possibly TRBD2 for D (5 bases). Germline V CDR1 and CDR2: MDHEN, SYDVKM. The CDR3 is 13 amino acids. Trimming left V 10 bases short and J 0 bases short, with 10 bases between. CDR3 in DNA: TGTGCCATCTTTAGCGCCTCCTACAATGAGCAGTTCTTC. Translated, it gives CAIFSASYNEQFF.

The V and J genes are TRBV5-1 and TRBJ2-5; D perhaps matches TRBD1 (7 bases). V lost 1 base and J lost 5, with 15 bases in between. The germline CDR1 and CDR2 sequences are SGHRS and YFSETQ. This CDR3 region has 15 residues. CDR3: CASSLNPGGKETQYF. The DNA of the CDR3 is TGCGCCAGCAGCTTGAATCCAGGGGGGAAGGAGACCCAGTACTTC.

The CDR3 nucleotides read TGTGCCAGCAGCTTCGGGACTCCGAATTCACCCCTCCACTTT. As protein: CASSFGTPNSPLHF. The chain uses TRBV7-3 and TRBJ1-6; D possibly corresponds to TRBD1 (5 bases). V was cut by 3 bases and J by 7 bases, with 10 bases left in between. Germline-derived CDR1 and CDR2 are SGHTA and FQGTGA. This CDR3 comprises 14 residues.

This chain uses TRBV9 with TRBJ1-3; D is ambiguous. Deletions cut 3 bases from V and 0 bases from J, with 4 bases between. Per germline, CDR1 SGDLS and CDR2 YYNGEE. This CDR3 region has 13 residues. This chain's CDR3 is CASSAISGNTIYF. The CDR3 DNA reads TGTGCCAGCAGCGCTATCTCTGGAAACACCATATATTTT.

This sequence joins TRBV9 and TRBJ1-5; 9 bases map to TRBD1. This CDR3 comprises 15 residues. The trim removed 4 bases at V and 5 bases at J, leaving 7 bases unmatched. Germline lookup yields CDR1 SGDLS and CDR2 YYNGEE. The CDR3 bases are TGTGCCAGCAGCCCACAGGGGGCAGAATATCAGCCCCAGCATTTT. Its protein is CASSPQGAEYQPQHF.

The chain carries TRBV14 and TRBJ1-2, with D possibly TRBD1 on 6 matching bases. This CDR3 contains 16 residues. V lost 0 bases to trimming and J lost 4 bases, with 15 bases between them. Germline V CDR1 and CDR2: SGHDN, FVKESK. The DNA of the CDR3 is TGTGCCAGCAGCCAAGAAGGCCAGGGGATTGTCTATGGCTACACCTTC. It codes for CASSQEGQGIVYGYTF.

This chain joins TRBV19 and TRBJ1-6; D gene uncertain. The CDR3 contains 11 residues. Trimming shortened V by 0 bases and J by 15 bases, and 6 bases separated the two germline ends. The V gene's germline CDR1 is LNHDA and CDR2 SQIVND (reference sequence). In DNA, the CDR3 is TGTGCCAGTAGTATAGAGGAGGACCTCCACTTT. Its protein is CASSIEEDLHF.

This clone was counted only a few times. The V and J genes are TRBV7-9 and TRBJ2-4; D possibly corresponds to TRBD2 (7 bases). Between the trimmed V and J ends, which lost 4 bases and 1 base, there was a span of 17 bases. This CDR3 is built from 17 residues. Per the germline V gene, CDR1 is SEHNR and CDR2 is FQNEAQ (reference sequence). CDR3 protein: CASSYQGGGLAKNIQYF. The CDR3 DNA follows: TGTGCCAGCAGCTACCAGGGAGGGGGACTTGCCAAAAACATTCAGTACTTC. The full variable domain, rest sourced from reference TRBV7-9 and TRBJ2-4, is DTGVSQNPRHKITKRGQNVTFRCDPISEHNRLYWYRQTLGQGPEFLTYFQNEAQLEKSRLLSDRFSAERPKGSFSTLEIQRTEQGDSAMYLCASSYQGGGLAKNIQYFGAGTRLSVL.